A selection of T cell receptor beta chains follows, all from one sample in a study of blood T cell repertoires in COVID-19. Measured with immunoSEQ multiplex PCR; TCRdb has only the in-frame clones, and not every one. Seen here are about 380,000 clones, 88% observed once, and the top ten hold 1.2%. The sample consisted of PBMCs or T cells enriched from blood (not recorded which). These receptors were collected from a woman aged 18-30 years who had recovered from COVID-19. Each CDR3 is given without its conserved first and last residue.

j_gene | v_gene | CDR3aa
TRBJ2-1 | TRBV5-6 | ASSLGAYSYNEQF
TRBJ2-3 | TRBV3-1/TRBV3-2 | ASSRGSDRARTDTQY
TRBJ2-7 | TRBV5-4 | ASSLGAEQY
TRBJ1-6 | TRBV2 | ASSEGLPLH
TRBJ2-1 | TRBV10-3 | AISESTGNPDNEQF
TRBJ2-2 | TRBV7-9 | ASSFLGQGGYSGELF
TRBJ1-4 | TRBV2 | ASKEEEKLF
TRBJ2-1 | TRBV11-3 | ASSLDVGLAGSNEQF
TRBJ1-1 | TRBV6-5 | ASRKQVNTEAF
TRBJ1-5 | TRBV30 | AWSVSGGAVDQPQH
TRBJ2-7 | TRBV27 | ASGLQGAPYEQY
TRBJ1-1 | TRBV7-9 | ASSLRTGRNTEAF
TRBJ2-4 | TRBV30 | AWSPGGPIGKNIQY
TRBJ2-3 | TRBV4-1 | ASSHLQGGFGDTQY
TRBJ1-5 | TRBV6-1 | ASSERGGSNQPQH
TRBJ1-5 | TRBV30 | AWSGANNQPQH
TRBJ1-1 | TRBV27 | ASRGAGLIHIEAF
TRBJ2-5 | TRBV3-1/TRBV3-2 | ASSQGRRGQETQY
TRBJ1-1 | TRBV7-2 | ASSIAGRENTEAF
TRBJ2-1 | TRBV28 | ASTYPGGEQF
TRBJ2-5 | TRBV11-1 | ASSWGTGDGETQY
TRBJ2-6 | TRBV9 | ASSPPGRVGANVLT
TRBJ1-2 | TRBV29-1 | SVEWRGNYGYT
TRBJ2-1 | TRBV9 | ASSLINEQF
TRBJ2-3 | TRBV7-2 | ASSTGTSGTDTQY
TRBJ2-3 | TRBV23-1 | ASSLLAGGGTDTQY
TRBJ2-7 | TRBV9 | ASTCGGIRRVYEQY
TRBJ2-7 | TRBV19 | ASSIDRGSSGYEQY
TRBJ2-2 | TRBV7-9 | ASSFGTGVGELF
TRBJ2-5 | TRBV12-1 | ASSFWDLSGGVQETQY
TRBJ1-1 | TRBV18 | ASSPIKNTEAF
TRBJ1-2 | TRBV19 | ASSTRDRVPLGYGYT
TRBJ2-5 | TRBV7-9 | ASSPSGGGETQY
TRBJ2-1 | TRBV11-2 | ASSLQTTYNEQF
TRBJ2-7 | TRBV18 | ASSPPGAKIDEQY
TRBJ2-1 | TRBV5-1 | ASTRMGQGNYNEQF